This record concerns one T cell receptor (beta chain) sequence. Its antigen is not yet known. No base quality values were provided; no much bigger clone lies one nucleotide off. The data are from a study of blood T cell repertoires in COVID-19 (dated by TCRdb to about 2020). Context from the whole study: Collaborator samples came from the United States, Italy and Spain and covered acute and convalescent phases of COVID-19. Samples were obtained from the ongoing ImmuneRACE study (first 160 participants) and from 1,254 subjects provided by 6 global collaborators. A de-identified subject ID, COVID-19 status, age in years and sex were almost always included in the sample metadata. The dataset comprised deeply sampled blood TCRbeta repertoires from subjects exposed to, actively infected with, or recovered from COVID-19. A freely available public database, intended as a resource for researchers studying the immune response to SARS-CoV-2, is where the repertoires were released. The material from the prospective study consisted of cDNA or gDNA derived from T cells, B-cell-depleted T cells, or PBMCs. Where available, HLA class I and class II types were obtained from metadata supplied by the sample provider rather than from assay-based typing.

Per the germline V gene, SGDLS is the CDR1 and YYNGEE is the CDR2. The cysteine opens and the phenylalanine closes a CDR3 of 18 amino acids. Left in the record is the CDR3 DNA by itself, 54 bases read in frame from the first base. V is pared back by 0 bases and J by 0 bases, with 15 bases lying between the germline termini. Collaborating institutions collected whole blood in K2EDTA tubes following their own protocols. For TCRbeta analysis, collaborators shipped samples in one of three forms: frozen whole blood, isolated PBMCs, or DNA extracted from either of those sample types. The immunoSEQ Assay, a bias-controlled multiplex PCR, was used to amplify TCRbeta CDR3 regions from genomic DNA. In the authors' own workflow: Within the assay, amplification of reference gene primers was used to estimate how many nucleated cells each sample contained. To quantify the absolute abundance of each unique TCRbeta CDR3 rearrangement, sequence reads were collapsed and filtered. Productive Simpson clonality was computed per sample as the square root of Simpson's diversity index over productive rearrangements. The immuneACCESS repertoire file appears here via TCRdb, limited to in-frame rearrangements. These files lack a portion of the clones; in checked studies, under half of the deficit traces to unresolved V genes, and the cause of the others is not known. V and J calls and clone size come straight from that table; D and trimming were deduced from the DNA. For this sample there are some 60,000 clones; 91% appear just once. The ten largest clonotypes hold 2% to 2.5% of the sample.

Study-wide findings and limitations: How much clinical and demographic metadata was included differed by source and by participant, and the metadata was provided uncurated.

The sequencing sample was made of peripheral blood. Recombination connected TRBV9 to TRBJ1-4, with the D gene uncertain. The clonotype comes from a man aged 55 to 69 with acute or convalescent COVID-19. The bases read TGTGCCAGCAGCGTAGAAGTCCGAGGGAGGGCAACTAATGAAAAACTGTTTTTT. This codes for CASSVEVRGRATNEKLFF.